The entry below describes one TCR beta chain. Germline-derived CDR1 and CDR2 are MDHEN and SYDVKM. The V end lost 1 base, the J end lost 11 bases, and 9 bases lay between the germline ends. The length of the CDR3 is 12 residues. Donors were grouped by their self-reported clinical history. Cohort 3 recovery required two negative PCRs, clearance, or symptom resolution. This sample stems from a study of blood T cell repertoires in COVID-19. At the level of the study: Sites across the United States, Italy and Spain contributed samples from acute and convalescent COVID-19.

In the original analysis: Reference gene primer amplification in the assay estimated nucleated cell counts. Sequencing used immunoSEQ multiplex PCR; TCRdb keeps in-frame clones, though not all of them. V, J and clone size derive from that table, while D and trimming were established from the DNA sequence. The sample records about 130,000 clones, 86% being singletons. Sequencing input: PBMCs or T cells enriched from blood (not recorded which). The chain links TRBV28 to TRBJ1-3; D may be TRBD1 (6 bases). The sequence was obtained from a man in his fifties or sixties who had recovered from COVID-19. The CDR3 region is CASSLLGASIYF. The DNA for the CDR3 is TGTGCCAGCAGTTTATTGGGGGCTTCCATATATTTT.